This T cell receptor (beta chain) emerged from a study of STAT5B mutations in CD4+ large granular lymphocyte leukemia. In the study overall: Among healthy controls, a particular HLA allele went with more CDR3 'QG' motifs.

The CDR3 sequence is 15 residues long. The germline V gene encodes CDR1 SGHAT and CDR2 FQDESV (reference sequence). Trimming removed 5 bases from V and 5 bases from J; junction bases left unmatched: 11. Sequencing was at survey level. Generated by immunoSEQ multiplex PCR, the TCRdb table keeps only in-frame clones and is missing some. Of 30,000 to 35,000 clones listed, approximately 67% are singletons. The chain uses TRBV11-1 and TRBJ2-5; 7 bases align to TRBD2. The clonotype comes from a human donor in good health. Sequences were obtained from CD4+ T cells from blood buffy coats. CDR3 coding DNA: TGTGCCAGCAGCCCCCAGGGAGGGCTTTGGGAGACCCAGTACTTC. Translation gives CASSPQGGLWETQYF.